What follows are 13 T cell receptor beta chains derived from one specimen sequenced in a study of T cell responses to AZD1222 COVID-19 vaccine. Sequencing used immunoSEQ multiplex PCR; TCRdb keeps in-frame clones, though not all of them. The table records approximately 110,000 clones, over 75% of them present only once. This specimen was peripheral blood, taken on day 0 of AZD1222 vaccination. Receptor source: an adult in good health.

J is TRBJ1-2 and V is TRBV7-9; D is unclear. Trimming removed 2 bases from V and 2 bases from J, with 6 bases in between. CDR1 and CDR2 from the germline V gene are SEHNR and FQNEAQ (reference sequence). CDR3 length equals 13 residues. Here the CDR3 reads CASSLHQNYGYTF. The CDR3 DNA reads as TGTGCCAGCAGCTTACACCAGAACTATGGCTACACCTTC.

This clone was counted a single time. The V gene is TRBV6-5, the J gene TRBJ1-6; the D is unclear. This CDR3 has 15 amino acids. Germline assignment: CDR1 MNHEY and CDR2 SVGAGI. Trimming stripped 4 bases from V and 6 bases from J, with 13 bases between. CDR3 in DNA: TGTGCCAGCAGTTCATCGACTACTGGTAATTCACCCCTCCACTTT. This translates into CASSSSTTGNSPLHF.

The chain links TRBV19 to TRBJ2-7; maybe TRBD2 (5 bases). CDR1 LNHDA and CDR2 SQIVND come from the germline V gene (reference sequence). This CDR3 comprises 13 residues. V gave up 7 bases and J gave up 3 bases, with 13 bases separating them. The CDR3 region is CASTEGLNYEQYF. The CDR3 DNA is TGTGCCAGTACCGAGGGCTTGAACTACGAGCAGTACTTC. The variable domain in full, completed from reference TRBV19 and TRBJ2-7, reads DGGITQSPKYLFRKEGQNVTLSCEQNLNHDAMYWYRQDPGQGLRLIYYSQIVNDFQKGDIAEGYSVSREKKESFPLTVTSAQKNPTAFYLCASTEGLNYEQYFGPGTRLTVT.

The rearrangement joins TRBV2 to TRBJ2-2, with 9 nucleotides matching TRBD2. With V trimmed by 4 bases and J by 3 bases, 6 bases remained unmatched. This CDR3 has 16 residues. CDR1 is SNHLY, CDR2 FYNNEI, per germline. DNA of the CDR3: TGTGCCAGCAGTGCAAGCGGGGGGACCTACACCGGGGAGCTGTTTTTT. Amino acids: CASSASGGTYTGELFF. Complete variable domain (other parts from reference TRBV2 and TRBJ2-2): EPEVTQTPSHQVTQMGQEVILRCVPISNHLYFYWYRQILGQKVEFLVSFYNNEISEKSEIFDDQFSVERPDGSNFTLKIRSTKLEDSAMYFCASSASGGTYTGELFFGEGSRLTVL.

For this clone: This same CDR3 is encoded by further DNA sequences in the sample. This chain links TRBV5-1 with TRBJ2-7; possibly TRBD1 for D (6 bases). V was trimmed by 0 bases and J by 3 bases, leaving 10 bases between them. The germline gives CDR1 SGHRS, CDR2 YFSETQ. The CDR3 length is 14 residues. The CDR3 DNA reads as TGCGCCAGCAGCTTGGTTCCCAGGGGCTACGAGCAGTACTTC. Amino acids: CASSLVPRGYEQYF. The complete variable domain, with remaining parts taken from reference TRBV5-1 and TRBJ2-7, reads KAGVTQTPRYLIKTRGQQVTLSCSPISGHRSVSWYQQTPGQGLQFLFEYFSETQRNKGNFPGRFSGRQFSNSRSEMNVSTLELGDSALYLCASSLVPRGYEQYFGPGTRLTVT.

The V and J genes are TRBV11-3 and TRBJ2-7; D remains unclear. CDR1 SGHNT and CDR2 YENEEA come from the germline V gene. Trimming cost V 3 bases and J 0 bases, with 6 bases left between them. The CDR3 sequence is 13 residues long. The DNA of the CDR3 is TGTGCCAGCAGCTTCAGGACCTCCTACGAGCAGTACTTC. Amino acid sequence: CASSFRTSYEQYF.

The table lists this clone with a count of one. The rearrangement links TRBV5-5 to TRBJ1-4; 7 bases align to TRBD1. V lost 4 bases, J lost 3 bases, and 6 bases stayed unmatched. This CDR3 region has 15 residues. Germline lookup yields CDR1 SGHKS and CDR2 YYEKEE (reference sequence). CDR3 protein: CASSPGGSANEKLFF. In DNA, the CDR3 is TGTGCCAGCAGCCCAGGGGGTTCAGCTAATGAAAAACTGTTTTTT.

The genes are TRBV2 and TRBJ1-1; a possible D gene is TRBD1 (6 bases). Germline V gene lookup returns CDR1 SNHLY and CDR2 FYNNEI. Trimming stripped 5 bases from V and 1 base from J, with 8 bases between. The CDR3 extends over 13 amino acids. The CDR3 sequence is CASSKGGNTEAFF. In DNA form, the CDR3 reads TGTGCCAGCAGTAAGGGGGGGAACACTGAAGCTTTCTTT.

The rearrangement links TRBV23-1 to TRBJ2-7, with unresolved D. TRBV23-1 is marked as an open reading frame, function uncertain. Trimming pared 6 bases from V and 1 base from J, leaving 13 bases between. The CDR3 contains 14 residues. The CDR3 loop is CASRKRRSSYEQYF. CDR3 DNA: TGCGCCAGCAGGAAAAGGCGGTCTTCCTACGAGCAGTACTTC.

The J gene is TRBJ2-5, the V gene TRBV20-1; D assignment may be TRBD1 or TRBD2 (5 bases each). Germline-derived CDR1 and CDR2 are DFQATT and SNEGSKA (reference sequence). The CDR3 covers 14 residues. V was trimmed by 3 bases and J by 5 bases, leaving 16 bases between them. CDR3 sequence: CSASKSPGRETQYF. CDR3 nucleotide sequence: TGCAGTGCTAGTAAAAGCCCGGGGCGGGAGACCCAGTACTTC.

The chain has TRBV19 and TRBJ2-7, with 9 bases aligning to TRBD1. Germline loops: CDR1 LNHDA, CDR2 SQIVND (reference sequence). The J segment lost 5 bases and the V segment lost 4 bases, leaving 9 bases of the junction unmatched. The CDR3 sequence is 15 residues long. In DNA, the CDR3 is TGTGCCAGTAGTACTCCTCGACAGGGGGTCGACGAGCAGTACTTC. Encoded protein: CASSTPRQGVDEQYF.

The chain couples TRBV29-1 to TRBJ2-1, with D maybe TRBD1 (6 bases). V lost 7 bases, J lost 2 bases, and 18 bases lay in between. The CDR3 contains 15 residues. Germline loops: CDR1 SQVTM, CDR2 ANQGSEA. The CDR3 reads CSAVTKGDPYNEQFF. CDR3 sequence (DNA): TGCAGCGCCGTTACGAAGGGGGACCCCTACAATGAGCAGTTCTTC.

In this sample, this clone turned up once. The chain couples TRBV2 to TRBJ1-2; D is ambiguous. In germline, CDR1 is SNHLY, CDR2 FYNNEI. V shed 8 bases and J shed 5 bases, with 18 bases lying between them. This CDR3 has 14 residues. In nucleotides, the CDR3 is TGTGCCAGCGCCCCCTTGTCGACACTATATGGCTACACCTTC. This codes for CASAPLSTLYGYTF.